This TCR beta chain was sequenced in a study of T cells in Graves' hyperthyroidism and ophthalmopathy (dated by TCRdb to the late 2010s). The study in broad terms: Peripheral blood samples were taken at initial diagnosis, before any treatment was given. The paper reports TCR Vbeta CDR3 sequencing of roughly 140 peripheral blood samples: approximately 41 ophthalmopathy, over 70 hyperthyroidism and around 17 progressor patients. For training and testing, the approximately 92 patients in the discovery cohort were randomly divided in a 7:3 ratio. An independent validation cohort of fewer than 20 hyperthyroidism patients and more than 15 patients who later progressed to ophthalmopathy tested prospective prediction of ophthalmopathy. Thyroid tissue and blood T-cell repertoires from about six Graves' hyperthyroidism patients were also compared in the study. Once sampling was done, hyperthyroidism patients were given methimazole at a starting dose of 30 mg daily, whereas ophthalmopathy patients were given high-dose intravenous methylprednisolone. TCR V-J signatures able to tell the groups apart were searched for in a discovery cohort of approximately 95 patients, of whom more than 40 had Graves' ophthalmopathy and 57 had stable Graves' hyperthyroidism.

This clonotype occurred many times. This receptor's antigen is unknown. No qualities accompany the bases; no much larger clone lies one base away. The TCR beta CDR3 regions were amplified from RNA transcripts. The first round of RT-PCR for the TCR CDR3 was performed with the HTBI primer set and the Qiagen OneStep RT-PCR kit. A second multiplex PCR round built the libraries, followed by size selection and purification. Libraries were sequenced paired-end with 100 bp reads on an Illumina HiSeq2000. Per the source publication's procedure: Raw data were processed with SOAPnuke, discarding reads with adapters, uncalled bases, mean Phred below 15, or no exact constant-primer or identifier match. COPE v1.2.5 was used to merge the high-quality paired reads, and each unique nucleotide sequence was defined as a clonotype. MiTCR v1.1 was used to align the clonotypes against IMGT TRBV, TRBD and TRBJ reference segments. The analysis was restricted to V-J combinations with a frequency above 0.0001, which together covered 98% to 99.2% of the repertoires. The TCS score was defined as F50 (clonal expansion) divided by E x V (chaos), with BLOSUM62-based TCRdist calculated between CDR3 peptides within each V-J. Welch's t-statistics and random forest reduced approximately 520 V-J features to 10 to 15, which were used in a naive Bayes classifier (R e1071). TCRdb reprocessed the public reads (quality trimming at Q25 with fastp, clone calling with MiXCR) and kept in-frame beta chains. Duplicate CDR3 protein sequences are folded into a single record with the most common DNA and genes. In this record, the V and J calls reflect TCRdb's handling and not the investigators' own analysis. In this sample the table shows some 250,000 distinct CDR3 sequences, 13% to 15% of which occur a single time. The ten largest clones add up to over 25% of the sample.

Trimming takes 6 bases from V and 2 bases from J, and the germline ends sit 12 bases apart. CDR1 and CDR2, looked up from the germline V gene, are MNHNS and SASEGT. From the cysteine through the phenylalanine, the CDR3 covers 14 amino acids. The entry retains the CDR3 DNA only, 42 bases that are in frame from base 1. Hyperthyroidism patients were newly diagnosed, had a disease duration of under 2 months, and were aged 18 to 65 years. Exclusion was applied to patients with uncontrolled infections, other autoimmune diseases, pregnancy or lactation. Diagnoses relied on clinical symptoms, serum thyroxine and TRAb, thyroid ultrasound and orbital computed tomography. Blood from progressor patients was collected at the time of first diagnosis with hyperthyroidism, before any ophthalmopathy symptoms had appeared. PBMCs were isolated from about 10 ml of fresh peripheral blood by Ficoll-Paque density gradient centrifugation. Patients classed as progressors first received a Graves' hyperthyroidism diagnosis and then went on to develop ophthalmopathy during follow-up. Total RNA was extracted using Trizol reagent, and RNA quality was assessed on an Agilent 2100 Bioanalyzer.

Broader findings and caveats from the paper: In cross-validation, a model built on a 13 V-J signature told ophthalmopathy apart from stable hyperthyroidism with under 90% sensitivity and approximately 81% specificity, and in testing the same model reached 80%/75%. No statistical method was used to set the sample size in advance, and investigators knew the group allocation. Blood samples also contained most of the expanded thyroid clonotypes (frequency above 0.001), which suggests that blood repertoires may reflect thyroid immune responses. In validation, the model predicted progression to ophthalmopathy with 55% to 71% sensitivity and around 72% specificity, a median of around six months before onset.

The TCR sequence derives from a woman aged 45-65 years with Graves' hyperthyroidism that later progressed to Graves' ophthalmopathy. The rearranged chain carries TRBV6-1 and TRBJ2-3; no D gene call is confident. Specimen: blood. The sequence in DNA is TGTGCCAGCAGCTACTTACCCGCCACAGATACGCAGTATTTT. It codes for CASSYLPATDTQYF.